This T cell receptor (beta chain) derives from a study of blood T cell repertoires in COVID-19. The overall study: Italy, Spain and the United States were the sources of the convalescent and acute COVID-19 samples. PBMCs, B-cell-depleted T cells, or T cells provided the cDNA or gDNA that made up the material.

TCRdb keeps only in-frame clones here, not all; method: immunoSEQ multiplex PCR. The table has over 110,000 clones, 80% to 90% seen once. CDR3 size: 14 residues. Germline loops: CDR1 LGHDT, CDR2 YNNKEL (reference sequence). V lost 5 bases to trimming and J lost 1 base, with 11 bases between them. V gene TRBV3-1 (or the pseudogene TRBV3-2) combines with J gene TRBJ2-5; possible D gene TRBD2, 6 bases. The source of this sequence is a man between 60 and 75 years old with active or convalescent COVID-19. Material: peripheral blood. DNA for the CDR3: TGTGCCAGCAGCTCAGGACTACTCCAAGAGACCCAGTACTTC. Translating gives CASSSGLLQETQYF.